Listed below are T cell receptor beta chains from one sample, sequenced in a study of early T cells in non-severe SARS-CoV-2 infection. TCRdb fed the 5' RACE reads into MiXCR, producing one record per CDR3 protein. The table records 37,000 or so distinct CDR3 sequences, approximately 6.1% of them present only once. Input material: whole blood. All receptors derive from an adult who was a healthcare worker with PCR-confirmed SARS-CoV-2 infection or an uninfected control (not recorded which). Both conserved end residues are part of each CDR3. A D gene is named only where the DNA matches it firmly. Clone size is not always given. Where it is, it says once, few, many or a class for expanded clones.

D gene: -; J gene: TRBJ1-1; V gene: TRBV25-1; clone size: -; CDR3 DNA: TGTGCCAGCGATCGCTCCGGGGGGCCAGCTTTCTTT; CDR3 protein: CASDRSGGPAFF
D gene: -; J gene: TRBJ2-5; V gene: TRBV6-1; clone size: many; CDR3 DNA: TGTGCCAGCCGCCCGTACCAAGAGACCCAGTACTTC; CDR3 protein: CASRPYQETQYF
D gene: -; J gene: TRBJ2-2; V gene: TRBV29-1; clone size: many; CDR3 DNA: TGCACAGGGGAGGATTCGAACACCGGGGAGCTGTTTTTT; CDR3 protein: CTGEDSNTGELFF
D gene: TRBD1; J gene: TRBJ1-3; V gene: TRBV30; clone size: many; CDR3 DNA: TGTGCCTGGAGCCCCGGGACAGGGATCAACACCATATATTTT; CDR3 protein: CAWSPGTGINTIYF
D gene: -; J gene: TRBJ2-3; V gene: TRBV29-1; clone size: many; CDR3 DNA: TGCAGCGTTCAGTGGGGCGGAACAGATACGCAGTATTTT; CDR3 protein: CSVQWGGTDTQYF
D gene: -; J gene: TRBJ2-7; V gene: TRBV20-1; clone size: many; CDR3 DNA: TGCAGTGCTAGAGGTCCACAGGGTAACGAGCAGTACTTC; CDR3 protein: CSARGPQGNEQYF
D gene: -; J gene: TRBJ2-3; V gene: TRBV27; clone size: many; CDR3 DNA: TGTGCCAGCAGTACCACACGCACAGATACGCAGTATTTT; CDR3 protein: CASSTTRTDTQYF
D gene: -; J gene: TRBJ2-1; V gene: TRBV5-1; clone size: -; CDR3 DNA: TGCGCCAGCAGCTTAACCCCCGGGCAGATTAACAATGAGCAGTTCTTC; CDR3 protein: CASSLTPGQINNEQFF
D gene: -; J gene: TRBJ2-2; V gene: TRBV20-1; clone size: many; CDR3 DNA: TGCAGTGCTACGCGGTTCCACGGGGAGCTGTTTTTT; CDR3 protein: CSATRFHGELFF
D gene: -; J gene: TRBJ2-3; V gene: TRBV7-3; clone size: many; CDR3 DNA: TGTGCCAGCAGCGGCGAGGACGGGAGCGCAGATACGCAGTATTTT; CDR3 protein: CASSGEDGSADTQYF
D gene: TRBD1; J gene: TRBJ2-2; V gene: TRBV6-4; clone size: large; CDR3 DNA: TGTGCCAGCAGTGGGACAGGGGGCGACACCGGGGAGCTGTTTTTT; CDR3 protein: CASSGTGGDTGELFF
D gene: TRBD1; J gene: TRBJ2-5; V gene: TRBV7-9; clone size: -; CDR3 DNA: TGTGCCAGCAGCCCCCGACAGGGGATAGGCCAAGAGACCCAGTACTTC; CDR3 protein: CASSPRQGIGQETQYF
D gene: -; J gene: TRBJ2-5; V gene: TRBV6-5; clone size: many; CDR3 DNA: TGTGCCAGCAGTTACAGGGGGGACGGAGCCCAAGAGACCCAGTACTTC; CDR3 protein: CASSYRGDGAQETQYF
D gene: -; J gene: TRBJ1-2; V gene: TRBV12-3/TRBV12-4; clone size: few; CDR3 DNA: TGTGCCAGCAGTTTGGAGACCCGAGGCTATGGCTACACCTTC; CDR3 protein: CASSLETRGYGYTF
D gene: -; J gene: TRBJ2-5; V gene: TRBV6-1; clone size: many; CDR3 DNA: TGTGCCAGCAGTGAACGAGGTTCACTTACCCAGTACTTC; CDR3 protein: CASSERGSLTQYF
D gene: TRBD2; J gene: TRBJ2-3; V gene: TRBV29-1; clone size: many; CDR3 DNA: TGCAGCGTCACACTAGCGGGAGGGCGCACAGATACGCAGTATTTT; CDR3 protein: CSVTLAGGRTDTQYF
D gene: TRBD1; J gene: TRBJ1-5; V gene: TRBV11-2; clone size: many; CDR3 DNA: TGTGCCAGCAGCCCGCGCAAAAAGACAGGGGAACATCAGCCCCAGCATTTT; CDR3 protein: CASSPRKKTGEHQPQHF
D gene: -; J gene: TRBJ1-1; V gene: TRBV7-7; clone size: -; CDR3 DNA: TGTGCTAGCAGCGAGGCCAGTAAGGCCCTCATGAACACTGAAGCTTTCTTT; CDR3 protein: CASSEASKALMNTEAFF
D gene: -; J gene: TRBJ2-3; V gene: TRBV7-7; clone size: many; CDR3 DNA: TGTGCTAGCAGCCGAACCGGGACCAGTGGAGATACGCAGTATTTT; CDR3 protein: CASSRTGTSGDTQYF
D gene: -; J gene: TRBJ1-5; V gene: TRBV2; clone size: many; CDR3 DNA: TGTGCCAGCAGTCCACAAAGAAGCAATCAGCCCCAGCATTTT; CDR3 protein: CASSPQRSNQPQHF
D gene: -; J gene: TRBJ2-7; V gene: TRBV5-1; clone size: few; CDR3 DNA: TGCGCCAGCAGCTTGGGGGGAACCTACGAGCAGTACTTC; CDR3 protein: CASSLGGTYEQYF
D gene: -; J gene: TRBJ1-4; V gene: TRBV5-1; clone size: many; CDR3 DNA: TGCGCCAGCAGCCGCTTGGAGCGTGAAAAACTGTTTTTT; CDR3 protein: CASSRLEREKLFF
D gene: TRBD1; J gene: TRBJ1-6; V gene: TRBV27; clone size: many; CDR3 DNA: TGTGCCAGCAGCCGACAGGGGGTTCGGAATTCACCCCTCCACTTT; CDR3 protein: CASSRQGVRNSPLHF
D gene: -; J gene: TRBJ2-5; V gene: TRBV18; clone size: many; CDR3 DNA: TGTGCCAGCTCGCCCGGGGGTAACCAAGAGACCCAGTACTTC; CDR3 protein: CASSPGGNQETQYF
D gene: TRBD1; J gene: TRBJ2-1; V gene: TRBV6-4; clone size: -; CDR3 DNA: TGTGCCAGCAGTAATGGGACAGGGGGTCACAATGAGCAGTTCTTC; CDR3 protein: CASSNGTGGHNEQFF
D gene: -; J gene: TRBJ1-1; V gene: TRBV19; clone size: many; CDR3 DNA: TGTGCCAGTAGTCCGGGCTGGACTGAAGCTTTCTTT; CDR3 protein: CASSPGWTEAFF
D gene: -; J gene: TRBJ2-1; V gene: TRBV25-1; clone size: few; CDR3 DNA: TGTGCCAGTAGTGGGGGCGAGCGGGTAACTCACAATGAGCAGTTCTTC; CDR3 protein: CASSGGERVTHNEQFF
D gene: -; J gene: TRBJ2-1; V gene: TRBV4-2; clone size: many; CDR3 DNA: TGTGCCAGCAGCCAAGATGACCCCCTAGTCCCCAAGGGGCAGTTCTTC; CDR3 protein: CASSQDDPLVPKGQFF
D gene: -; J gene: TRBJ2-5; V gene: TRBV10-3; clone size: many; CDR3 DNA: TGTGCCATCAGTGGGGGAGTAGGGGACCAAGAGACCCAGTACTTC; CDR3 protein: CAISGGVGDQETQYF
D gene: TRBD1; J gene: TRBJ2-7; V gene: TRBV2; clone size: many; CDR3 DNA: TGTGCCAGCAGCCCGACAGGGGACCTACTGGCCTACGAGCAGTACTTC; CDR3 protein: CASSPTGDLLAYEQYF
D gene: -; J gene: TRBJ2-3; V gene: TRBV28; clone size: many; CDR3 DNA: TGTGCCAGCAGTCCTCGATATACCAGGGCCGTCACAGATACGCAGTATTTT; CDR3 protein: CASSPRYTRAVTDTQYF
D gene: -; J gene: TRBJ2-1; V gene: TRBV11-3; clone size: many; CDR3 DNA: TGTGCCAGCAGCGCCGGGACCCGGTACGAGGAAGAGCAGTTCTTC; CDR3 protein: CASSAGTRYEEEQFF